The T cell receptor beta chain described here comes from a study of shared clonotypes between healthy human individuals. Study-level findings and limits: Donor scarcity curtailed the genetic and exposure-history diversity represented herein. It was the non-shared clonotypes that had lower generation probabilities than clonotypes shared by all four donors. Around 5.4% of naive CD4 clonotypes were common to several donors.

Libraries were prepared by immunoSEQ multiplex PCR; TCRdb keeps only in-frame clonotypes and omits some of them. The table shows over a million clones, with around three quarters occurring only once. As regards this clone: Antigen unknown.

The sequence was collected from a man younger than 35 in good health. Some clones in this sample may be carry-over from other donors' samples. The sequenced material came from memory CD4+ T cells from PBMCs. Subset here: CD45RA-negative fraction.

The CDR3 spells CASSLDRGNQPQHF. CDR3 in DNA: TGTGCCAGCAGTCTCGACAGGGGCAATCAGCCCCAGCATTTT. This chain joins TRBV6-1 and TRBJ1-5, with 7 bases aligning to TRBD1. CDR3 size: 14 residues. Germline V gene lookup returns CDR1 MNHNS and CDR2 SASEGT. The J segment lost 2 bases and the V segment lost 5 bases, leaving 3 bases of the junction unmatched.